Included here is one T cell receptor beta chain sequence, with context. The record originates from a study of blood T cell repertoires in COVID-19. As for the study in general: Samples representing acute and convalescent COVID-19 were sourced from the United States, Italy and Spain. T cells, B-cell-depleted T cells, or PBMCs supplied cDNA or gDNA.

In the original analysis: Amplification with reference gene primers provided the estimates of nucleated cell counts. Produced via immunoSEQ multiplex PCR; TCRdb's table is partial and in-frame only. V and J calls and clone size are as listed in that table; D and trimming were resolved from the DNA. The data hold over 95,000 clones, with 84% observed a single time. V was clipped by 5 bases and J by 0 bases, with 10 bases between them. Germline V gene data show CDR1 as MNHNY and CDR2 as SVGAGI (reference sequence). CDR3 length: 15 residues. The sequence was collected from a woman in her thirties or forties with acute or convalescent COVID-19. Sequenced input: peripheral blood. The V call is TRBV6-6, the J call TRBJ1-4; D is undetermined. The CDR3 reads CASSLSGTTNEKLFF. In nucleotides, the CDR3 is TGTGCCAGCAGTCTGTCGGGGACAACTAATGAAAAACTGTTTTTT.